Listed below are T cell receptor beta chains from one sample, sequenced in a study of cytomegalovirus exposure and HLA in healthy donors. Method: immunoSEQ multiplex PCR; TCRdb's copy keeps in-frame clones and lacks some. The table has more than 140,000 clones, 75% seen once; the top ten hold about 3.5%. Source material: PBMCs. The receptors were gathered from a man in his forties in good health and CMV-seronegative. The CDR3 runs from the conserved cysteine through the conserved F or W. The order of the fields is clone size, J gene, CDR3 length, V gene, D gene, CDR3 protein, CDR3 DNA. D genes are given only for firm matches. Clone size is given for some rows only: seen once, a few or many times, or a class if the clone is expanded.

>NA|TRBJ2-6|15|TRBV27|NA
CASSLYTGGANVLTF
TGTGCCAGCAGTTTATATACCGGTGGGGCCAACGTCCTGACTTTC
>once|TRBJ2-2|17|TRBV5-1|TRBD1
CASSTQTGHPNTGELFF
TGCGCCAGCAGCACCCAGACAGGGCATCCGAACACCGGGGAGCTGTTTTTT
>NA|TRBJ2-7|12|TRBV13|NA
CASSLASYEQYF
TGTGCCAGCAGCTTAGCTTCCTACGAGCAGTACTTC
>few|TRBJ1-4|13|TRBV10-3|TRBD1
CAISQGGNEKLFF
TGTGCCATCAGCCAGGGGGGAAATGAAAAACTGTTTTTT
>NA|TRBJ1-1|14|TRBV21-1|NA
CASTPVRGGTEAFF
TGTGCCAGCACCCCGGTCCGGGGGGGGACTGAAGCTTTCTTT
>few|TRBJ1-2|13|TRBV14|TRBD1
CASSLTGSYGYTF
TGTGCCAGCAGCCTGACAGGGAGCTATGGCTACACCTTC
>few|TRBJ2-5|15|TRBV7-6|NA
CASSRGGRQQETQYF
TGTGCCAGCAGCCGAGGAGGCAGACAACAAGAGACCCAGTACTTC
>few|TRBJ1-4|15|TRBV6-5|NA
CASTNGPGRGEKLFF
TGTGCCAGCACCAACGGTCCAGGGCGGGGTGAAAAACTGTTTTTT
>NA|TRBJ1-1|15|TRBV27|NA
CASSLGSGIGTEAFF
TGTGCCAGCAGTTTAGGGTCAGGCATCGGCACTGAAGCTTTCTTT
>few|TRBJ2-7|17|TRBV5-6|NA
CASSLGPMIESSYEQYF
TGTGCCAGCAGCTTGGGTCCGATGATAGAAAGCTCCTACGAGCAGTACTTC
>NA|TRBJ2-4|19|TRBV7-2|NA
CASSVNGTYRYLAKNIQYF
TGTGCCAGCAGCGTAAACGGGACATATCGATACTTAGCCAAAAACATTCAGTACTTC
>NA|TRBJ2-5|14|TRBV7-9|TRBD1
CSSSFTQGAETQYF
TGTTCCAGCAGCTTTACACAGGGGGCCGAGACCCAGTACTTC
>NA|TRBJ2-7|14|TRBV7-2|NA
CASTGQGGAYEQYF
TGTGCCTCAACGGGGCAGGGAGGCGCCTACGAGCAGTACTTC
>few|TRBJ2-7|14|TRBV2|TRBD1
CASSAEQGAYEQYF
TGTGCCAGCAGTGCAGAACAGGGGGCCTACGAGCAGTACTTC
>NA|TRBJ2-7|12|TRBV29-1|NA
CSVLPKPYEQYF
TGCAGCGTTCTACCGAAACCCTACGAGCAGTACTTC
>NA|TRBJ1-2|15|TRBV11-3|TRBD1
CASSVPGTGDYGYTF
TGTGCCAGCAGCGTTCCCGGGACAGGGGACTATGGCTACACCTTC
>NA|TRBJ1-2|14|TRBV6-1|NA
CASSQASLGYGYTF
TGTGCCAGCAGTCAGGCGAGTCTGGGCTATGGCTACACCTTC
>NA|TRBJ2-7|15|TRBV5-5|TRBD1
CASSYPQGTAYEQYF
TGTGCCAGCAGCTATCCCCAGGGGACAGCCTACGAGCAGTACTTC
>NA|TRBJ1-2|17|TRBV5-5|TRBD1
CASSLPQLRDSPYGYTF
TGTGCCAGCAGCTTGCCCCAACTTCGGGACAGCCCCTATGGCTACACCTTC
>NA|TRBJ2-5|15|TRBV6-5|NA
CASSYSRHPQETQYF
TGTGCCAGCAGTTACTCGCGACATCCTCAAGAGACCCAGTACTTC
>NA|TRBJ2-1|12|TRBV13|NA
CASSLISADGFF
TGTGCCAGCAGCTTAATCAGTGCGGATGGGTTCTTC
>NA|TRBJ2-1|16|TRBV9|TRBD2
CASSEYRTSGVGEQFF
TGTGCCAGCAGCGAATACCGGACTAGCGGGGTCGGTGAGCAGTTCTTC
>NA|TRBJ2-7|15|TRBV27|NA
CASSLLSGSSYEQYF
TGTGCCAGCAGTTTATTAAGCGGTAGCTCCTACGAGCAGTACTTC
>once|TRBJ2-5|12|TRBV2|NA
CASSGGGETQYF
TGTGCCAGCAGTGGTGGAGGTGAGACCCAGTACTTC
>once|TRBJ2-1|18|TRBV5-6|TRBD1
CASSLVVTGISSYNEQFF
TGTGCCAGCAGCTTGGTTGTGACAGGGATAAGCTCCTACAATGAGCAGTTCTTC
>NA|TRBJ1-2|14|TRBV19|NA
CASSIVRGNYGYTF
TGTGCCAGTAGTATTGTAAGGGGAAACTATGGCTACACCTTC
>NA|TRBJ1-6|14|TRBV19|NA
CASSIGGNNSPLHF
TGTGCCAGTAGTATTGGAGGGAATAATTCACCCCTCCACTTT
>NA|TRBJ1-5|20|TRBV19|TRBD1
CASSILVGRGAPRINQPQHF
TGTGCCAGTAGTATATTGGTTGGCAGGGGGGCCCCTAGGATCAATCAGCCCCAGCATTTT
>NA|TRBJ2-3|16|TRBV9|TRBD2
CASSVRSGGVADTQYF
TGTGCCAGCAGCGTTCGAAGCGGGGGGGTCGCAGATACGCAGTATTTT
>few|TRBJ2-3|15|TRBV2|TRBD2
CASSELAGRTDTQYF
TGTGCCAGCAGTGAACTAGCGGGAAGAACAGATACGCAGTATTTT
>NA|TRBJ1-2|15|TRBV10-1|TRBD1
CASSEGTGGFYGYPF
TGCGCCAGCAGTGAGGGGACAGGGGGCTTCTATGGCTACCCCTTC
>once|TRBJ2-5|13|TRBV29-1|TRBD2
CSVVTSVQETQYF
TGCAGCGTTGTCACTAGCGTCCAAGAGACCCAGTACTTC
>NA|TRBJ1-5|17|TRBV19|TRBD1
CASSIQGQGLGNQPQHF
TGTGCCAGTAGTATACAGGGACAGGGGTTGGGCAATCAGCCCCAGCATTTT
>few|TRBJ1-2|14|TRBV7-8|NA
CASSGRDTNYGYTF
TGTGCCAGCAGCGGCCGGGATACTAACTATGGCTACACCTTC
>NA|TRBJ1-5|16|TRBV23-1|NA
CAPEAAPMNSNQPQHF
TGCGCGCCGGAGGCAGCACCAATGAATAGCAATCAGCCCCAGCATTTT
>NA|TRBJ2-5|16|TRBV5-1|TRBD1
CASSLARTGYQETQYF
TGCGCCAGCAGCTTGGCCCGGACAGGGTACCAAGAGACCCAGTACTTC
>NA|TRBJ2-7|16|TRBV2|TRBD2
CASSDLLAGSSYEQYF
TGTGCCAGCAGTGACCTCCTAGCGGGGAGCTCCTACGAGCAGTACTTC
>NA|TRBJ2-7|14|TRBV2|TRBD2
CASGLATLSYEQYF
TGTGCCAGCGGACTAGCGACCCTTTCCTACGAGCAGTACTTC
>once|TRBJ1-5|15|TRBV19|NA
CASSILPGVNQPQHF
TGTGCCAGTAGTATACTACCGGGGGTTAATCAGCCCCAGCATTTT
>few|TRBJ2-2|15|TRBV25-1|TRBD1
CASSPDRGSTGELFF
TGTGCCAGCAGTCCGGACAGGGGTTCCACCGGGGAGCTGTTTTTT
>NA|TRBJ1-2|13|TRBV29-1|TRBD1
CSAEAGTGYGYTF
TGCAGCGCCGAGGCCGGGACAGGGTATGGCTACACCTTC
>few|TRBJ2-1|14|TRBV6-5|NA
CASSYSRIFNEQFF
TGTGCCAGCAGTTACAGCCGCATATTCAATGAGCAGTTCTTC
>NA|TRBJ1-1|15|TRBV6-5|NA
CASSYEDSLNTEAFF
TGTGCCAGCAGTTACGAGGACAGCCTGAACACTGAAGCTTTCTTT